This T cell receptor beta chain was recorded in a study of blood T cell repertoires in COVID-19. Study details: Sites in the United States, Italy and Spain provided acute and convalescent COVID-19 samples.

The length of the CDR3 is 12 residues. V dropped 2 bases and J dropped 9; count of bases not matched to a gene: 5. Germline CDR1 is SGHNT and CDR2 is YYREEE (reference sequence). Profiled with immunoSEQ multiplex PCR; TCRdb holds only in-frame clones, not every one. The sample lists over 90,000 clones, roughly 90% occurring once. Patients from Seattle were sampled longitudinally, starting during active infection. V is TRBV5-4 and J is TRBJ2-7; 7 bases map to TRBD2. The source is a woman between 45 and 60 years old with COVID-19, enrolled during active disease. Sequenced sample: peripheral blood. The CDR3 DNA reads TGTGCCAGCAGCTTCCCGGGAGGCGGGCAGTACTTC. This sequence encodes CASSFPGGGQYF.